The 20 T cell receptor beta chains below come from one sample, sequenced in a study of vaccination and CD4 T cells after COVID-19. The treatment here: roughly 10-day PBMC culture with coronavirus spike peptide pools or control peptides (ViraFEST assay). Cultured CD4+ T cells had their DNA profiled by the Oncomine TCR Beta short-read assay. TCRdb re-called the PCR reads through MiXCR, storing one row per CDR3 protein. The repertoire includes 13,000 to 15,000 distinct CDR3 sequences, 21% of them detected once, and approximately 12% sits in the top ten. No antigens are known for them. The material was CD4+ T cells from blood, cultured in vitro, obtained before SARS-CoV-2 vaccination. These receptors all come from a human donor who received a COVID-19 vaccine.

V is TRBV25-1 and J is TRBJ2-3, with D perhaps matching TRBD1 or TRBD2 (5 bases each). V was shortened by 1 base and J by 1 base, with 12 bases between the two germline ends. Germline CDR1 MGHDK, CDR2 SYGVNS. The CDR3 contains 16 residues. This chain's CDR3 is CASSELGRGRTDTQYF. Written as DNA, the CDR3 is TGTGCCAGCAGTGAATTAGGTCGGGGACGCACAGATACGCAGTATTTT.

This sequence joins TRBV4-2 and TRBJ2-3, with D perhaps TRBD1 or TRBD2 (6 bases each). The CDR3 is 16 amino acids. Trimming removed 2 bases from V and 5 bases from J, with 17 bases in between. Germline V gives CDR1 LGHNA, CDR2 YNFKEQ. The CDR3 region is CASSQRTGGPGDTQYF. The CDR3 bases are TGTGCCAGCAGCCAACGGACTGGGGGGCCCGGAGATACGCAGTATTTT.

In its sample, this clonotype is medium-sized. This sequence joins TRBV7-2 and TRBJ1-6; D remains unclear. Trimming shortened V by 4 bases and J by 5 bases, and 3 bases separated the two germline ends. The CDR3 is made up of 12 amino acids. CDR1 SGHTA and CDR2 FQGNSA come from the germline V gene. CDR3 sequence (DNA): TGTGCCAGCAGCTATAATAATTCACCCCTCCACTTT. Protein product: CASSYNNSPLHF.

The chain combines TRBV24-1 with TRBJ1-2, with TRBD1 matching over 7 bases. The CDR3 has 16 amino acids. Trimming at V came to 0 bases and at J to 3 bases, leaving 6 bases not matched to a gene. CDR1 KGHDR and CDR2 SFDVKD come from the germline V gene. The CDR3 loop reads CATSDLRGQAYYGYTF. DNA of the CDR3: TGTGCCACCAGTGATTTGCGAGGACAGGCCTACTATGGCTACACCTTC.

This clonotype is labeled medium-sized. The chain is built from TRBV15 and TRBJ1-2; D unclear. Deletions cut 5 bases from V and 0 bases from J, with 13 bases between. Germline-derived CDR1 and CDR2 are LNHNV and YYDKDF (reference sequence). This CDR3 contains 15 residues. The CDR3 sequence: CATSPQAETNYGYTF. The CDR3 DNA follows: TGTGCCACCAGCCCGCAGGCGGAAACTAACTATGGCTACACCTTC.

This clonotype was observed a few times. The chain couples TRBV20-1 to TRBJ1-6; no reliable D call. V dropped 3 bases and J dropped 7 bases, with 28 bases sitting between them. The CDR3 covers 19 residues. Per germline, CDR1 DFQATT and CDR2 SNEGSKA (reference sequence). CDR3: CSASTRHNLGRYRNSPLHF. The DNA of the CDR3 is TGCAGTGCTAGCACCCGACATAATTTGGGGAGGTATCGGAATTCACCCCTCCACTTT.

The J gene is TRBJ2-1, the V gene TRBV11-3, with D uncertain. V lost 1 base and J lost 10, with 14 bases in between. Germline V gives CDR1 SGHNT, CDR2 YENEEA. The CDR3 runs 14 residues. The CDR3 spells CASSLAFGVGEQFF. In nucleotides, the CDR3 is TGTGCCAGCAGCTTAGCTTTCGGCGTTGGCGAGCAGTTCTTC.

This chain connects TRBV3-1 to TRBJ1-1; D remains ambiguous. The germline V gene has CDR1 LGHDT and CDR2 YNNKEL (reference sequence). This CDR3 spans 12 amino acids. Trimming stripped 0 bases from V and 7 bases from J, with 6 bases between. The CDR3 here is CASSQDRSEAFF. CDR3 coding DNA: TGTGCCAGCAGCCAAGACAGGAGTGAAGCTTTCTTT.

The CDR3 here is CSARLSGGAGTDTQYF. In nucleotides, the CDR3 is TGCAGTGCTAGACTTAGCGGGGGGGCAGGCACAGATACGCAGTATTTT. The chain has TRBV20-1 and TRBJ2-3; TRBD2 matches at 11 bases. This CDR3 has 16 amino acids. Germline trimming cut 2 bases from V and 1 base from J; bases unmatched to any gene: 5. The germline CDR1 and CDR2 sequences are DFQATT and SNEGSKA (reference sequence).

This clonotype has just a few counts. The V call is TRBV19, the J call TRBJ1-4, with 9 bases aligning to TRBD1. V lost 3 bases to trimming and J lost 13 bases; unmatched junction nucleotides: 15. The CDR3 has 16 amino acids. The germline CDR1 and CDR2 sequences are LNHDA and SQIVND (reference sequence). Here the CDR3 DNA reads TGTGCCAGTAGTATTGGGATAGACAGGGGGTATGAGGGACTGTTTTTT. Its protein product is CASSIGIDRGYEGLFF.

This clonotype was counted a few times. The gene calls are TRBV18 and TRBJ1-1; no definite D call. The CDR3 spans 15 residues. The V end lost 3 bases, the J end lost 4 bases, and 15 bases lay between the germline ends. The germline CDR1 and CDR2 sequences are KGHSH and LQKENI. CDR3 protein: CASSPGVEGGTEAFF. CDR3 nucleotides: TGTGCCAGCTCACCCGGGGTGGAGGGAGGCACTGAAGCTTTCTTT.

This clonotype was observed a few times. The chain combines TRBV5-4 with TRBJ2-3; tentatively, D is TRBD2 (5 bases). V dropped 2 bases and J dropped 3 bases, with 13 bases sitting between them. The CDR3 runs to 15 residues. The germline gives CDR1 SGHNT, CDR2 YYREEE (reference sequence). CDR3 bases: TGTGCCAGCAGCTTAGAAATAGCGACTACAGATACGCAGTATTTT. Translation: CASSLEIATTDTQYF.

Judged by abundance, this clonotype is medium-sized. This rearrangement joins TRBV24-1 to TRBJ2-2; D is possibly TRBD1 (5 bases). Trimming pared 7 bases from V and 4 bases from J, leaving 15 bases between. The CDR3 has 15 residues. Germline CDR1 reads KGHDR; CDR2 reads SFDVKD. The CDR3 protein is CATSLTAPSTGELFF. As DNA, the CDR3 is TGTGCCACCAGCTTGACAGCCCCGAGCACCGGGGAGCTGTTTTTT.

By sample share, this clonotype is medium-sized. The chain recombines TRBV20-1 with TRBJ2-3; 8 nucleotides agree with TRBD2. Germline assignment: CDR1 DFQATT and CDR2 SNEGSKA (reference sequence). Germline trimming cut 6 bases from V and 0 bases from J; bases unmatched to any gene: 5. The CDR3 sequence is 14 residues long. The CDR3, as DNA: TGCAGTGCCACGGGGGGGCGGAGCACAGATACGCAGTATTTT. This translates into CSATGGRSTDTQYF.

This clonotype was seen a few times. The chain links TRBV2 to TRBJ1-6; a possible D gene is TRBD1 (6 bases). V was trimmed by 3 bases and J by 5 bases, leaving 23 bases between them. Germline assignment: CDR1 SNHLY and CDR2 FYNNEI. This CDR3 is built from 19 residues. DNA for the CDR3: TGTGCCAGCAGTGAGGGGGGTCACAGGGCCCTCCTTAATAATTCACCCCTCCACTTT. This translates into CASSEGGHRALLNNSPLHF.

Here the CDR3 reads CASSLAGQATNEQFF. In DNA form, the CDR3 reads TGCGCCAGCAGCTTGGCTGGACAGGCCACCAATGAGCAGTTCTTC. The rearrangement links TRBV5-1 to TRBJ2-1; TRBD1 agrees at 7 bases. The trim removed 0 bases at V and 6 bases at J, leaving 6 bases unmatched. The CDR3 spans 15 residues. Germline loops: CDR1 SGHRS, CDR2 YFSETQ.

The rearrangement joins TRBV10-3 to TRBJ1-5; D is possibly TRBD1 (5 bases). The CDR3 is 16 amino acids. Trimming shortened V by 0 bases and J by 1 base, and 10 bases separated the two germline ends. Germline assignment: CDR1 ENHRY and CDR2 SYGVKD. The CDR3 DNA reads as TGTGCCATCAGTGAGTCGTGGCAGGGAAGCAATCAGCCCCAGCATTTT. Amino acid sequence: CAISESWQGSNQPQHF.

This clonotype was seen only a few times. V usage is TRBV6-1 and J usage is TRBJ2-3; a possible D gene is TRBD2 (6 bases). This CDR3 region has 14 residues. V lost 5 bases to trimming and J lost 8 bases, with 17 bases between them. The germline V gene has CDR1 MNHNS and CDR2 SASEGT. Here the CDR3 reads CASSNGGPRGTQYF. DNA of the CDR3: TGTGCCAGCAGTAACGGGGGACCGAGGGGTACGCAGTATTTT.

This clonotype was detected only a few times. The chain is built from TRBV24-1 and TRBJ1-2; 7 bases are a match to TRBD1. The CDR3 loop spans 14 amino acids. V gave up 9 bases and J gave up 5 bases; unmatched junction bases: 11. CDR1 is KGHDR and CDR2 is SFDVKD in the germline V gene. As DNA, the CDR3 is TGTGCCACCTCTACTCGACAGGGCGAGTATGGCTACACCTTC. It translates to CATSTRQGEYGYTF.

The rearrangement links TRBV19 to TRBJ1-5, with D perhaps TRBD1 (5 bases). This CDR3 is 16 amino acids long. V was trimmed by 4 bases and J by 1 base, leaving 14 bases between them. The germline CDR1 and CDR2 sequences are LNHDA and SQIVND (reference sequence). As DNA, the CDR3 is TGTGCCAGTAGTAAAACGAACCAGGGAAGCAATCAGCCCCAGCATTTT. It specifies CASSKTNQGSNQPQHF.